The entry below gives a single TCR beta chain sequence along with its context. The sample belongs to a study of blood T cell repertoires in COVID-19. Study at large: Nucleic acid was either cDNA or gDNA, and it came from T cells, B-cell-depleted T cells, or PBMCs.

As processed by the authors: Amplification of reference gene primers provided the estimated nucleated cell counts. TCRdb keeps only in-frame clones here, not all; method: immunoSEQ multiplex PCR. V, J and clone size are taken as reported in that table, and D and trimming were inferred from the DNA itself. The table includes approximately 54,000 clones, 75% to 85% detected once. Sequencing used peripheral blood. This sequence originates from a woman aged 60-75 years with acute or convalescent COVID-19.

As DNA, the CDR3 is TGTGCCAGCAGCTTGGAACTTAAAGAGACCCAGTACTTC. Amino acids: CASSLELKETQYF. This chain joins TRBV5-4 and TRBJ2-5; D gene uncertain. Germline V lookup: CDR1 SGHNT, CDR2 YYREEE (reference sequence). Trimming cost V 0 bases and J 3 bases, with 6 bases left between them. The CDR3 is 13 amino acids.